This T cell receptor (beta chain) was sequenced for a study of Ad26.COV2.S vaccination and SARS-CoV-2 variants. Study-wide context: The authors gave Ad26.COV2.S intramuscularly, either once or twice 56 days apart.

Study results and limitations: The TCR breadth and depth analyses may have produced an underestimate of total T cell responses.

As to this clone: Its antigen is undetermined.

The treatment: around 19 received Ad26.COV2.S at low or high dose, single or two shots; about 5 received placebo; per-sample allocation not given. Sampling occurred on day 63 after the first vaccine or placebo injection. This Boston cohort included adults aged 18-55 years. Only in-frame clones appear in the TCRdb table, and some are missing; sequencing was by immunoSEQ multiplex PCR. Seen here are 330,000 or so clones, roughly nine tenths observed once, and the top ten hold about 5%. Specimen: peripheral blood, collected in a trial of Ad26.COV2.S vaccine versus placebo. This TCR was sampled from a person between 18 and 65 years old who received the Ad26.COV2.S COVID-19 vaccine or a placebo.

The CDR3 DNA is TGCAGCGTTGTCGTTGGGGAAAACGGCTACACCTTC. Translation gives CSVVVGENGYTF. The gene calls are TRBV29-1 and TRBJ1-2; D gene uncertain. The germline gives CDR1 SQVTM, CDR2 ANQGSEA. This CDR3 comprises 12 residues. Trimming took off 4 bases at V and 8 bases at J, with 14 bases between the two ends.